Many counts were recorded for the clone carrying this TCR beta chain. The data stem from a study of T cells in Graves' hyperthyroidism and ophthalmopathy. There were TCR beta CDR3 regions amplified from RNA transcripts. First-round RT-PCR with HTBI primers amplified the TCR CDR3 region. TCRdb fed the multiplex PCR reads into MiXCR, producing one record per CDR3 protein. The data show roughly 500,000 distinct CDR3 sequences, with around 22% seen just once and roughly 10% held by the top ten. Sequencing input: blood. This receptor was obtained from a woman in her 30s with Graves' ophthalmopathy.

CDR3: CSARALQETQYF. As DNA, the CDR3 is TGCAGTGCTAGGGCCCTTCAAGAGACCCAGTACTTC. The rearrangement uses TRBV20-1 and TRBJ2-5; D call uncertain. The CDR3 is made up of 12 amino acids. V lost 3 bases and J lost 2, with 7 bases in between. Germline V gene lookup returns CDR1 DFQATT and CDR2 SNEGSKA (reference sequence).